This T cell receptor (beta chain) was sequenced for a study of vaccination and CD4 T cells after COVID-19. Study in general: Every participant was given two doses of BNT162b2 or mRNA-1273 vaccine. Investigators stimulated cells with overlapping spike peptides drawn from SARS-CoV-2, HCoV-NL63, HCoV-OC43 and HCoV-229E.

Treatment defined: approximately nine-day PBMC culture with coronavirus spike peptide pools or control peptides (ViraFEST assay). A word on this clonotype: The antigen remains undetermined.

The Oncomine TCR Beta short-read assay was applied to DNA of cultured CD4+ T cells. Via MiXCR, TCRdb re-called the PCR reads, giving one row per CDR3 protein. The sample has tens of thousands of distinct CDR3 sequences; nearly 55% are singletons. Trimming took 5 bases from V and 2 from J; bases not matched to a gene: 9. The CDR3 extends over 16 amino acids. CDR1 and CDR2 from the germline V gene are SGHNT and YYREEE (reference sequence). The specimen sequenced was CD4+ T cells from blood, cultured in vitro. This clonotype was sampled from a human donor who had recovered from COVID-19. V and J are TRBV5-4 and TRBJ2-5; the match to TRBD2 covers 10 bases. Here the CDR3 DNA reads TGTGCCAGCAGATATGGACTAGCGGACCCTCAAGAGACCCAGTACTTC. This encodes CASRYGLADPQETQYF. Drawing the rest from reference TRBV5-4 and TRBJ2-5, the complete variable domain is ETGVTQSPTHLIKTRGQQVTLRCSSQSGHNTVSWYQQALGQGPQFIFQYYREEENGRGNFPPRFSGLQFPNYSSELNVNALELDDSALYLCASRYGLADPQETQYFGPGTRLLVL.